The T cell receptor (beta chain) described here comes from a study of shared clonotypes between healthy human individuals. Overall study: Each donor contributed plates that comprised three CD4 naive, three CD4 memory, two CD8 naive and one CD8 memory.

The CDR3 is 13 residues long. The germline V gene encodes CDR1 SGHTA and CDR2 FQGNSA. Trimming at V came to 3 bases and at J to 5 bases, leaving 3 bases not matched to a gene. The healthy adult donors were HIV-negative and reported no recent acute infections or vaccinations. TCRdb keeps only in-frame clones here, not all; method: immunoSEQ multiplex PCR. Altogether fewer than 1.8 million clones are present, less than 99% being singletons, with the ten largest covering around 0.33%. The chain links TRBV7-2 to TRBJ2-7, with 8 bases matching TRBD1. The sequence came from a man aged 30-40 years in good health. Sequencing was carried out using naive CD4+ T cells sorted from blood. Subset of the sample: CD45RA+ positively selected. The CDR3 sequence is CASSFRQGNEQYF. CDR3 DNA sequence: TGTGCCAGCAGCTTTAGACAGGGGAACGAGCAGTACTTC.